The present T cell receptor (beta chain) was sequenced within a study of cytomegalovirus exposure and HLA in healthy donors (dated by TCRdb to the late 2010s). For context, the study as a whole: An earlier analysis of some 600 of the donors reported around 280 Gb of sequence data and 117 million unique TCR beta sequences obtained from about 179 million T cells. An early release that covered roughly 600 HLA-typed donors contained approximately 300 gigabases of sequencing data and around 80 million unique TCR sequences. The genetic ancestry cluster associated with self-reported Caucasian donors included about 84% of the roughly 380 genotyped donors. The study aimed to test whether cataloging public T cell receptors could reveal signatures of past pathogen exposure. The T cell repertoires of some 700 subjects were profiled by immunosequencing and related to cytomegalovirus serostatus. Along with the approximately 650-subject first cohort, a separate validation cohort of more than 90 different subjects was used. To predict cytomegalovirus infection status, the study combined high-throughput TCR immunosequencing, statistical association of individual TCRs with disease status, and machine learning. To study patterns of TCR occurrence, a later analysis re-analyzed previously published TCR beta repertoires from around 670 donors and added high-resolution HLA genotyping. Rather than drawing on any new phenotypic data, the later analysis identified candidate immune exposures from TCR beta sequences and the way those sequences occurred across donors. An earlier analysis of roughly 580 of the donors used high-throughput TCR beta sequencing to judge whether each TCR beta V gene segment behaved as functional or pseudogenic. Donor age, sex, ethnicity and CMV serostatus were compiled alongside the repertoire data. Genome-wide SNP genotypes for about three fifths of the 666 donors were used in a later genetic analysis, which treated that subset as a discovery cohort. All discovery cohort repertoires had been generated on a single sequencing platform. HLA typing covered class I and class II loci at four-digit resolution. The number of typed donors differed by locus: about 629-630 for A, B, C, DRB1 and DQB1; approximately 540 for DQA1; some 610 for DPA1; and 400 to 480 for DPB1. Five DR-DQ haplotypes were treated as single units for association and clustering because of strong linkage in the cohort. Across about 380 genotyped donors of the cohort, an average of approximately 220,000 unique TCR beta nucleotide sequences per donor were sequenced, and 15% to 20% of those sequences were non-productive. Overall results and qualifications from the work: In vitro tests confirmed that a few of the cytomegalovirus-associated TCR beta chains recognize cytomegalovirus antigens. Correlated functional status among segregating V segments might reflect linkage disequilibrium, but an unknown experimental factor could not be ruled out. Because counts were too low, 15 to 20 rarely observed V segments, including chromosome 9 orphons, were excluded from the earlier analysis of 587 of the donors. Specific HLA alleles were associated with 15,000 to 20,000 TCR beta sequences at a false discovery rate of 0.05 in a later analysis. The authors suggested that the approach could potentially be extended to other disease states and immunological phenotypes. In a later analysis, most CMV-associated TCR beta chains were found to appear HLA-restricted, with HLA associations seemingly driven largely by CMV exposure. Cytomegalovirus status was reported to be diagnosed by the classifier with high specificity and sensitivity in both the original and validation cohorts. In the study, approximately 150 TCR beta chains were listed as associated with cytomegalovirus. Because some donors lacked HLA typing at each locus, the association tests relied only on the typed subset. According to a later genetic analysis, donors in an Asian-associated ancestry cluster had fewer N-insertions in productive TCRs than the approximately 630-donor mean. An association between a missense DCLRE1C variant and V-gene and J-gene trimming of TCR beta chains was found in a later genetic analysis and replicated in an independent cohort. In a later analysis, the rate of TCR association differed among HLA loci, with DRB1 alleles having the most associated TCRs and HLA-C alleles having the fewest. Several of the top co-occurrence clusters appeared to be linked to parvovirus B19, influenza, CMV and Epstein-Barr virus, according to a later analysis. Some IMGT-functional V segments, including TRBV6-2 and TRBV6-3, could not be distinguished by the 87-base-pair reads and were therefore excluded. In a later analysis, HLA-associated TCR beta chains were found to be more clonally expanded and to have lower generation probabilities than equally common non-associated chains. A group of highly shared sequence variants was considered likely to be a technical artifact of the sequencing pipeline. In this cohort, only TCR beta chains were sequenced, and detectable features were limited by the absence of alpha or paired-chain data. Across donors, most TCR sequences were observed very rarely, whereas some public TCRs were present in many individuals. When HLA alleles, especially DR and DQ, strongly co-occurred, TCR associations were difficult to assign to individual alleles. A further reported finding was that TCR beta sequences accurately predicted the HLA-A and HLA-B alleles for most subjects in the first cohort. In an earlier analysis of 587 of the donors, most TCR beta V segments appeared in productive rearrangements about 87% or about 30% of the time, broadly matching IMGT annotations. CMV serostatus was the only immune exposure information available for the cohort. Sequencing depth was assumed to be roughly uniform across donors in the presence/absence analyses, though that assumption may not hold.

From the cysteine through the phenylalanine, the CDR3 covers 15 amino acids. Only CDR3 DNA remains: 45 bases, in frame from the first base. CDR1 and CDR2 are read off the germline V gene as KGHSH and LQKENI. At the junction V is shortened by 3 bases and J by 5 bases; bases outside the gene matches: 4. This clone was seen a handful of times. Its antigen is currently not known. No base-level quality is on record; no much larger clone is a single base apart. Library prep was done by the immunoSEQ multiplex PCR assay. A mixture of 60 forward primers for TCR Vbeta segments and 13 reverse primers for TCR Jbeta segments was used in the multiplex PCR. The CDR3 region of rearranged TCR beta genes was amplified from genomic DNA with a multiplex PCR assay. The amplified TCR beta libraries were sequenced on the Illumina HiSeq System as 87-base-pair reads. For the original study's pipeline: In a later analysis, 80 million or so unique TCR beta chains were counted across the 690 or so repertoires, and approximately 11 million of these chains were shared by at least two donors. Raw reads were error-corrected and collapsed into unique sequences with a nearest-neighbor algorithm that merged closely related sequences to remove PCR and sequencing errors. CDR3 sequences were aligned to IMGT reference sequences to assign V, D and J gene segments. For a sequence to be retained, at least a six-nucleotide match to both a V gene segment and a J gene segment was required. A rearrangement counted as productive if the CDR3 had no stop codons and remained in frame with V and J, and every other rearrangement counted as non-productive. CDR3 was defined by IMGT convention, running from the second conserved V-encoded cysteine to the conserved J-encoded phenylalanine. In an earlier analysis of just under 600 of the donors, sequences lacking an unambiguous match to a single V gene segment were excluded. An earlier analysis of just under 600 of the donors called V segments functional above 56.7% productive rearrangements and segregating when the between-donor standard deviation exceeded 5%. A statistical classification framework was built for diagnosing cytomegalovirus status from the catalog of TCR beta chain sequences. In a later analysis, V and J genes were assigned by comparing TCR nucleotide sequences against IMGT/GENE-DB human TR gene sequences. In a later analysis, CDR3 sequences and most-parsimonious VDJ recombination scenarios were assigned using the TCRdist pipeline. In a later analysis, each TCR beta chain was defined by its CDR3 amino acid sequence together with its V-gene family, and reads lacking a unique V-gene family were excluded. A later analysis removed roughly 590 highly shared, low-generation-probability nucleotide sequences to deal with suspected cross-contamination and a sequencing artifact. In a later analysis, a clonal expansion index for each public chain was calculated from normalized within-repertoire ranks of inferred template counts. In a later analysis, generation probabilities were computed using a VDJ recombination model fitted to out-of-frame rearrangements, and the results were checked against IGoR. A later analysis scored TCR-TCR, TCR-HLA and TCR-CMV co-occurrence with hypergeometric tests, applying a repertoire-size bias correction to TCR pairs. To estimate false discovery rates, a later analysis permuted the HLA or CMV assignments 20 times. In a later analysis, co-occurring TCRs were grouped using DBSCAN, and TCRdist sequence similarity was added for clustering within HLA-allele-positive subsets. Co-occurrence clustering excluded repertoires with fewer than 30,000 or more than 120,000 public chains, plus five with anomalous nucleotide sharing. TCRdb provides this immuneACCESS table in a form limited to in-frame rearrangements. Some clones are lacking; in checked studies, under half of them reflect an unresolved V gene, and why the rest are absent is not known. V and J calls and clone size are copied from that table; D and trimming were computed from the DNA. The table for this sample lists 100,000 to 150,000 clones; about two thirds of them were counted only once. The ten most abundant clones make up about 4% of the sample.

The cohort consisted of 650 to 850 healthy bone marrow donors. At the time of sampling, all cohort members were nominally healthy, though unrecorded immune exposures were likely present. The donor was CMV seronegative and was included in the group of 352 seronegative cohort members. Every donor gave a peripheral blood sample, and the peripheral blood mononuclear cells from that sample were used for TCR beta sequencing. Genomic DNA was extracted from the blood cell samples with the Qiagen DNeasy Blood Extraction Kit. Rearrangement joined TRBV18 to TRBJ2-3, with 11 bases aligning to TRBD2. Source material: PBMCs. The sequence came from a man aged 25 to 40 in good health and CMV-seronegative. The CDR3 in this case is CASSPSGGAGDTQYF. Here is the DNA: TGTGCCAGCTCACCTAGCGGGGGGGCAGGAGATACGCAGTATTTT.